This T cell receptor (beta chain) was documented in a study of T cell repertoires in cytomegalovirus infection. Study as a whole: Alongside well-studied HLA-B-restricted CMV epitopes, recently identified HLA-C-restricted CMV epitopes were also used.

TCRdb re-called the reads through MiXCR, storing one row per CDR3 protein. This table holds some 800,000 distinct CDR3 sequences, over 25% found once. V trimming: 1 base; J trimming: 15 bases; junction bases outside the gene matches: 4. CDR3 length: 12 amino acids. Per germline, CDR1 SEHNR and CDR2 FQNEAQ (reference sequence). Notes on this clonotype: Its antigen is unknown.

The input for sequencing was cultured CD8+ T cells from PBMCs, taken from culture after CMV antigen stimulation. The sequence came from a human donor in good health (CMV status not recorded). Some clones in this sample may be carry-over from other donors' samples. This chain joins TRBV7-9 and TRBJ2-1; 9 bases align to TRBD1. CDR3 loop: CASSLVQGAVFF. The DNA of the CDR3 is TGTGCCAGCAGCTTAGTACAGGGGGCGGTGTTCTTC. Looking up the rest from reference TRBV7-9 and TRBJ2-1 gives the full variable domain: DTGVSQNPRHKITKRGQNVTFRCDPISEHNRLYWYRQTLGQGPEFLTYFQNEAQLEKSRLLSDRFSAERPKGSFSTLEIQRTEQGDSAMYLCASSLVQGAVFFGPGTRLTVL.